The clone carrying this T cell receptor (beta chain) was detected many times. Its antigen is undetermined. With V trimmed by 5 bases and J by 3 bases, 7 bases remained unmatched. The CDR3 has 16 amino acids. Germline V CDR1 and CDR2: WNHNN, SYGVQD (reference sequence). The sample originates from a study of identical twins. The study, taken as a whole, reports: The models gave estimates that fell short of the out-of-frame TCR alpha sharing seen in monozygotic twins. With beta out-of-frame sequences, excess sharing by twins was weaker.

Carrying unique molecular identifiers, the cDNA also gained a universal primer site through template switching. A single record per CDR3 protein comes from TCRdb applying MiXCR to the 5' RACE reads. The sample has hundreds of thousands of distinct CDR3 sequences; around 5.7% are singletons. Sequencing input: naive T cells sorted from blood. This chain uses TRBV10-1 with TRBJ2-4; 10 positions match TRBD1. This clonotype was sampled from a man aged 18 to 35 in good health. DNA of the CDR3: TGCGCCAGCAGTTGGCGGGACAGGGGCGGCAAAAACATTCAGTACTTC. This sequence encodes CASSWRDRGGKNIQYF.